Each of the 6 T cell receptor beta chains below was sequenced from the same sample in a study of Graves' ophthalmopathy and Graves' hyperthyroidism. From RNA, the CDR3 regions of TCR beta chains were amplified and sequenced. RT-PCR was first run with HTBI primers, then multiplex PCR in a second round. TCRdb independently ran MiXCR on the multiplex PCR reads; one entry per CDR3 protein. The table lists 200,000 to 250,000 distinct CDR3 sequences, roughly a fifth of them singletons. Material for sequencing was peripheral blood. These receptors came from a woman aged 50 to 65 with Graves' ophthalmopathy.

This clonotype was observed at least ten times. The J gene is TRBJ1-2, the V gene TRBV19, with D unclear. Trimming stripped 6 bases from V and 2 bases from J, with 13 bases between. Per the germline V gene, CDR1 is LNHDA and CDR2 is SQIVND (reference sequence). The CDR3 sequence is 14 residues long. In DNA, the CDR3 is TGTGCCAGTAGCTTCCCGGCGTCGAACTATGGCTACACCTTC. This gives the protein CASSFPASNYGYTF.

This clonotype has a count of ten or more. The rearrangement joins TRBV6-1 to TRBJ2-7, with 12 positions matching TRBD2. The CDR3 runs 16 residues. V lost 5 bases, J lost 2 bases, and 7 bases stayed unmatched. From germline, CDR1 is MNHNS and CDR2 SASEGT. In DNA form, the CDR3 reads TGTGCCAGCAGTCCGCGGACTAGCGGGATTACCTACGAGCAGTACTTC. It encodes CASSPRTSGITYEQYF.

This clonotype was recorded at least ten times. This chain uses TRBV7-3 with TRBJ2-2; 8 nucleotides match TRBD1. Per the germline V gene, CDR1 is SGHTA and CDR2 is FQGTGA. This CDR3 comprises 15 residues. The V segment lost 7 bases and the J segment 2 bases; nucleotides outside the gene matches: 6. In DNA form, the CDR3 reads TGTGCCAGCACCTCACCAGGGGGCAACACCGGGGAGCTGTTTTTT. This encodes CASTSPGGNTGELFF.

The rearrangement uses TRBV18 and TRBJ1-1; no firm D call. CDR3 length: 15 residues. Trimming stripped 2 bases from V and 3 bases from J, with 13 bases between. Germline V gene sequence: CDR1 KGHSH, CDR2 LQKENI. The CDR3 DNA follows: TGTGCCAGCTCACCAACCAACTGGATGGACACTGAAGCTTTCTTT. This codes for CASSPTNWMDTEAFF. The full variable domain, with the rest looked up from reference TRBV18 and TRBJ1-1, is NAGVMQNPRHLVRRRGQEARLRCSPMKGHSHVYWYRQLPEEGLKFMVYLQKENIIDESGMPKERFSAEFPKEGPSILRIQQVVRGDSAAYFCASSPTNWMDTEAFFGQGTRLTVV.

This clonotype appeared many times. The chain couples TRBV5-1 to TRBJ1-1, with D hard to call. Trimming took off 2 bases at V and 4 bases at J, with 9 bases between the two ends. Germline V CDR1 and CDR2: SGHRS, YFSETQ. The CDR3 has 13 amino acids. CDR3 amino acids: CASSLVVGTEAFF. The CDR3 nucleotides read TGCGCCAGCAGCTTAGTGGTGGGCACTGAAGCTTTCTTT.

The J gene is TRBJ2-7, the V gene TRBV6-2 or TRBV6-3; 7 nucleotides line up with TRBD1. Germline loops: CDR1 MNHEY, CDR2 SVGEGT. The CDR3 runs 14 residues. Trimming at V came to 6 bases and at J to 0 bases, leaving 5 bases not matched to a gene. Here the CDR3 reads CASSDRAISYEQYF. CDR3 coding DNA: TGTGCCAGCAGCGACAGGGCCATCTCCTACGAGCAGTACTTC.